This is a list of T cell receptor beta chains from one sample in a study of cytomegalovirus exposure and HLA in healthy donors. Some clones are missing from TCRdb's copy, which holds only in-frame ones; the method was immunoSEQ multiplex PCR. The table lists about 180,000 clones, 70% to 80% of them singletons. Material for sequencing was PBMCs. The receptors come from a man between 18 and 35 years old in good health and CMV-seronegative. CDR3s include the opening cysteine and the closing phenylalanine or tryptophan. The D gene is left open where the match is weak. A row's size may be missing; if present it is once, few, many or a size class.

d_gene: .
abundance: few
v_gene: TRBV19
j_gene: TRBJ1-1
CDR3nt: TGTGCCAGTAGTCAGGGGTACGACACTGAAGCTTTCTTT
CDR3aa: CASSQGYDTEAFF

d_gene: TRBD1
abundance: .
v_gene: TRBV4-3
j_gene: TRBJ1-3
CDR3nt: TGCGCCAGCAGCCAAGGGACAGGGGAGGGAGGAAACACCATATATTTT
CDR3aa: CASSQGTGEGGNTIYF

d_gene: .
abundance: .
v_gene: TRBV4-2
j_gene: TRBJ2-5
CDR3nt: TGTGCCAGCAGCCAAGTAACGGCGGGGAGGGGGAAGACCCAGTACTTC
CDR3aa: CASSQVTAGRGKTQYF

d_gene: .
abundance: .
v_gene: TRBV6-5
j_gene: TRBJ1-2
CDR3nt: TGTGCCAGCAAAAAACAGGGACCCGGCGGCTACACCTTC
CDR3aa: CASKKQGPGGYTF

d_gene: TRBD1
abundance: .
v_gene: TRBV27
j_gene: TRBJ1-6
CDR3nt: TGTGCCAGCAGTCTGACAGGGGGCCCCTATAATTCACCCCTCCACTTT
CDR3aa: CASSLTGGPYNSPLHF

d_gene: TRBD1
abundance: few
v_gene: TRBV4-2
j_gene: TRBJ2-2
CDR3nt: TGTGCCAGCAGCCCGGGGACAGGCGCGAACACCGGGGAGCTGTTTTTT
CDR3aa: CASSPGTGANTGELFF

d_gene: TRBD2
abundance: .
v_gene: TRBV11-2
j_gene: TRBJ2-1
CDR3nt: TGTGCCAGCAGCTTCCAAGCGGGAGTGTCCTATGAGCAGTTCTTC
CDR3aa: CASSFQAGVSYEQFF

d_gene: TRBD1
abundance: .
v_gene: TRBV30
j_gene: TRBJ2-7
CDR3nt: TGTGCCTGGAGCCAGGGACAGCCCTACGAGCAGTACTTC
CDR3aa: CAWSQGQPYEQYF

d_gene: TRBD2
abundance: .
v_gene: TRBV4-3
j_gene: TRBJ2-5
CDR3nt: TGCGCCAGCAGCCATCAACCGGGGGGGGCGCGAGAGACCCAGTACTTC
CDR3aa: CASSHQPGGARETQYF

d_gene: TRBD1
abundance: .
v_gene: TRBV4-1
j_gene: TRBJ1-3
CDR3nt: TGCGCCAGCAGCCAAGAGGACAGGGCTGGAAACACCATATATTTT
CDR3aa: CASSQEDRAGNTIYF

d_gene: .
abundance: .
v_gene: TRBV5-8
j_gene: TRBJ1-4
CDR3nt: TGTGCCAGCAGCTTGGAGGGCAGGGGATATGAAAAACTGTTTTTT
CDR3aa: CASSLEGRGYEKLFF

d_gene: .
abundance: .
v_gene: TRBV19
j_gene: TRBJ2-3
CDR3nt: TGTGCCAGTACCAAGCCAGGTAGCACAGATACGCAGTATTTT
CDR3aa: CASTKPGSTDTQYF

d_gene: .
abundance: .
v_gene: TRBV29-1
j_gene: TRBJ1-1
CDR3nt: TGCAGCACCACCCGAGGTAACACTGAAGCTTTCTTT
CDR3aa: CSTTRGNTEAFF

d_gene: .
abundance: .
v_gene: TRBV6-5
j_gene: TRBJ2-4
CDR3nt: TGTGCCAGCAGTTACCGGGCAGGGGGGACCAAAAACATTCAGTACTTC
CDR3aa: CASSYRAGGTKNIQYF

d_gene: .
abundance: .
v_gene: TRBV5-1
j_gene: TRBJ2-7
CDR3nt: TGCGCCAGCAGCCCGACGGGGGAGCCCTACGAGCAGTACTTC
CDR3aa: CASSPTGEPYEQYF

d_gene: TRBD2
abundance: .
v_gene: TRBV5-7
j_gene: TRBJ2-5
CDR3nt: TGTGCCAGCAGCTTCCCGGGGGGAACGTTTCAAGAGACCCAGTACTTC
CDR3aa: CASSFPGGTFQETQYF

d_gene: .
abundance: .
v_gene: TRBV5-1
j_gene: TRBJ2-5
CDR3nt: TGCGCCAGCAGCTCCGGACTTCAAGAGACCCAGTACTTC
CDR3aa: CASSSGLQETQYF

d_gene: .
abundance: .
v_gene: TRBV28
j_gene: TRBJ2-5
CDR3nt: TGTGCCAGCAGTACCTACCGGGGCGGACTAAAATACCAAGAGACCCAGTACTTC
CDR3aa: CASSTYRGGLKYQETQYF

d_gene: TRBD1
abundance: .
v_gene: TRBV7-8
j_gene: TRBJ2-2
CDR3nt: TGTGCCAGCAGCCCCAATCCGGGACAGGGGGCAGCCGGGGAGCTGTTTTTT
CDR3aa: CASSPNPGQGAAGELFF

d_gene: TRBD1
abundance: .
v_gene: TRBV7-8
j_gene: TRBJ1-2
CDR3nt: TGTGCCAGCAGCCCAAGACAGGGACCAAACTATGGCTACACCTTC
CDR3aa: CASSPRQGPNYGYTF

d_gene: TRBD1
abundance: few
v_gene: TRBV5-1
j_gene: TRBJ2-2
CDR3nt: TGCGCCAGCAGGCTCAAATCGGACAGGTCGAACACCGGGGAGCTGTTTTTT
CDR3aa: CASRLKSDRSNTGELFF

d_gene: TRBD1
abundance: .
v_gene: TRBV28
j_gene: TRBJ2-7
CDR3nt: TGTGCCAGCAGTTTAGCGGGACAGGGCTACGAGCAGTACTTC
CDR3aa: CASSLAGQGYEQYF

d_gene: TRBD1
abundance: .
v_gene: TRBV29-1
j_gene: TRBJ1-1
CDR3nt: TGCAGCGTCGTAAGGGACAGGTTCACTGAAGCTTTCTTT
CDR3aa: CSVVRDRFTEAFF

d_gene: .
abundance: .
v_gene: TRBV11-3
j_gene: TRBJ2-3
CDR3nt: TGTGCCAGCAGCGAAGCCACTAGTTTAGATACGCAGTATTTT
CDR3aa: CASSEATSLDTQYF

d_gene: .
abundance: few
v_gene: TRBV18
j_gene: TRBJ1-2
CDR3nt: TGTGCCAGCTCACCCAACAACAACAACTATGGCTACACCTTC
CDR3aa: CASSPNNNNYGYTF

d_gene: .
abundance: few
v_gene: TRBV5-3
j_gene: TRBJ1-2
CDR3nt: TGTGCCAGAAGCTTGGGGGTGGGGAAAGGGGGTTCTAACTATGGCTACACCTTC
CDR3aa: CARSLGVGKGGSNYGYTF

d_gene: .
abundance: few
v_gene: TRBV11-2
j_gene: TRBJ2-7
CDR3nt: TGTGCCAGCAGCCCCCAGGGTTACGAGCAGTACTTC
CDR3aa: CASSPQGYEQYF

d_gene: .
abundance: .
v_gene: TRBV7-9
j_gene: TRBJ1-1
CDR3nt: TGTGCCAGCAGACCAAGGCTAGGGGAGGGTCGAAACACTGAAGCTTTCTTT
CDR3aa: CASRPRLGEGRNTEAFF

d_gene: TRBD1
abundance: .
v_gene: TRBV4-3
j_gene: TRBJ2-6
CDR3nt: TGCGCCAGCAGCCAAGGGACAGGGCCCCCAGCCAACGTCCTGACTTTC
CDR3aa: CASSQGTGPPANVLTF

d_gene: .
abundance: .
v_gene: TRBV21-1
j_gene: TRBJ2-5
CDR3nt: TGTGCCAGCAGCCCAGCCGCGGGGGGAGAGACCCAGTACTTC
CDR3aa: CASSPAAGGETQYF

d_gene: .
abundance: .
v_gene: TRBV14
j_gene: TRBJ1-2
CDR3nt: TGTGCCAGCAGCCAAGAGTTCGCGAATTTAGCTAACTATGGCTACACCTTC
CDR3aa: CASSQEFANLANYGYTF

d_gene: .
abundance: .
v_gene: TRBV2
j_gene: TRBJ2-5
CDR3nt: TGTGCCAGCAGTGAGGTGGGCGGGACAGAGACCCAGTACTTC
CDR3aa: CASSEVGGTETQYF

d_gene: TRBD1
abundance: .
v_gene: TRBV19
j_gene: TRBJ2-7
CDR3nt: TGTGCCAGTACTGACCGGGACAGGGGACCTTACGAGCAGTACTTC
CDR3aa: CASTDRDRGPYEQYF

d_gene: .
abundance: .
v_gene: TRBV2
j_gene: TRBJ2-1
CDR3nt: TGTGCCAGCAGTGATCAGCAGGGATACAATGAGCAGTTCTTC
CDR3aa: CASSDQQGYNEQFF

d_gene: TRBD2
abundance: .
v_gene: TRBV10-2
j_gene: TRBJ2-7
CDR3nt: TGCGCCAGCAAACGTTCTCTCGGGCCACTAGCGGGAGCCTACGAGCAGTACTTC
CDR3aa: CASKRSLGPLAGAYEQYF

d_gene: TRBD1
abundance: .
v_gene: TRBV19
j_gene: TRBJ1-2
CDR3nt: TGTGCCAGTAGTATGGGGACAGGGATTTATGGCTACACCTTC
CDR3aa: CASSMGTGIYGYTF

d_gene: .
abundance: few
v_gene: TRBV5-1
j_gene: TRBJ1-1
CDR3nt: TGCGCCAGCAGCTGGCAGGGAACTGAAGCTTTCTTT
CDR3aa: CASSWQGTEAFF

d_gene: TRBD1
abundance: once
v_gene: TRBV27
j_gene: TRBJ2-5
CDR3nt: TGTGCCGGGATCCGGGACAGACAAGAGACCCAGTACTTC
CDR3aa: CAGIRDRQETQYF

d_gene: .
abundance: .
v_gene: TRBV28
j_gene: TRBJ2-4
CDR3nt: TGTGCCAGCAGTTCCAGGGTCCTAGCCAAAAACATTCAGTACTTC
CDR3aa: CASSSRVLAKNIQYF

d_gene: .
abundance: few
v_gene: TRBV7-6
j_gene: TRBJ2-2
CDR3nt: TGTGCCAGCAGCCCACAGCTGCGAAGTGCGAACACCGGGGAGCTGTTTTTT
CDR3aa: CASSPQLRSANTGELFF

d_gene: TRBD1
abundance: .
v_gene: TRBV9
j_gene: TRBJ2-5
CDR3nt: TGTGCCAGCAGCTCCACGACCGGGACAGCAACCCAAGAGACCCAGTACTTC
CDR3aa: CASSSTTGTATQETQYF

d_gene: .
abundance: .
v_gene: TRBV5-6
j_gene: TRBJ1-5
CDR3nt: TGTGCCAGCAGCTTGGGGGGCAGGGGACCAGGGAGACAGCCCCAGCATTTT
CDR3aa: CASSLGGRGPGRQPQHF

d_gene: .
abundance: .
v_gene: TRBV6-6
j_gene: TRBJ1-6
CDR3nt: TGTGCCACTCACCGGTTCCCTGCCTATAATTCACCCCTCCACTTT
CDR3aa: CATHRFPAYNSPLHF

d_gene: TRBD1
abundance: .
v_gene: TRBV6-5
j_gene: TRBJ2-4
CDR3nt: TGTGCCAGCAGTAGGGACAGGGGGCAATTAAACATTCAGTACTTC
CDR3aa: CASSRDRGQLNIQYF

d_gene: TRBD2
abundance: .
v_gene: TRBV4-1
j_gene: TRBJ2-3
CDR3nt: TGCGCCAGCAGCCTGCTAGCGGGGGCCTACACAGATACGCAGTATTTT
CDR3aa: CASSLLAGAYTDTQYF

d_gene: .
abundance: .
v_gene: TRBV30
j_gene: TRBJ2-1
CDR3nt: TGTGCCTGGGAGAAACCAGGGTCCTACAATGAGCAGTTCTTC
CDR3aa: CAWEKPGSYNEQFF

d_gene: .
abundance: .
v_gene: TRBV4-3
j_gene: TRBJ1-2
CDR3nt: TGCGCCAGCAGCCAAGATCGGGAGGGCGACTATGGCTACACCTTC
CDR3aa: CASSQDREGDYGYTF

d_gene: .
abundance: .
v_gene: TRBV5-1
j_gene: TRBJ2-7
CDR3nt: TGCGCCAGCAGCCTATTGGACAGTTTCGCCTACGAGCAGTACTTC
CDR3aa: CASSLLDSFAYEQYF